This TCR beta chain was sequenced for a study of blood T cell repertoires in COVID-19. Study background: The United States, Italy and Spain were the sources of the acute and convalescent COVID-19 samples.

After removal of 4 bases from V and 8 bases from J, the junction contained 9 bases not matched to a gene. The germline V gene has CDR1 MDHEN and CDR2 SYDVKM. The CDR3 is 16 amino acids. Only in-frame clones appear in the TCRdb table, and some are missing; sequencing was by immunoSEQ multiplex PCR. Seen here are some 200,000 clones, about 83% observed once, and the top ten hold approximately 8.1%. J is TRBJ1-6 and V is TRBV28; 9 bases map to TRBD1. The clonotype originates from a woman in her fifties or sixties with active or convalescent COVID-19. Sequences were obtained from peripheral blood. This chain's CDR3 is CASSSRRDRAHSPLHF. In DNA form, the CDR3 reads TGTGCCAGCAGTTCACGACGGGACAGGGCACATTCACCCCTCCACTTT.